This TCR beta chain was captured in a study of CD8+ T cells in alopecia areata. This clone was seen only a few times. Its antigen remains unidentified. In alopecia areata patients, both lesional scalp punch biopsies and peripheral blood were collected. The authors sorted CD4+ and CD8+ T cells from PBMCs. Germline values: CDR1 LNHDA, CDR2 SQIVND (reference sequence). The CDR3 consists of 14 residues. V lost 5 bases and J lost 2; bases outside the gene matches: 5. Once RNA had been extracted, it was reverse transcribed into cDNA to act as the sequencing template. Produced via immunoSEQ multiplex PCR; TCRdb's table is partial and in-frame only. The table includes around 120,000 clones, about 50% detected once. General observations from the study: Lesional scalp, especially alopecia totalis/universalis, showed higher clonality than normal scalp. Whereas mice showed it more clearly, TCR sharing across patients was murkier, possibly because of HLA.

Sequenced input: NKG2D-low CD8+ T cells sorted from blood. The source of this sequence is a human donor with alopecia areata. The V gene is TRBV19, the J gene TRBJ2-7; 8 positions match TRBD2. In nucleotides, the CDR3 is TGTGCCAGTAGTCTCAGCGGGAGTGCCTACGAGCAGTACTTC. This codes for CASSLSGSAYEQYF.